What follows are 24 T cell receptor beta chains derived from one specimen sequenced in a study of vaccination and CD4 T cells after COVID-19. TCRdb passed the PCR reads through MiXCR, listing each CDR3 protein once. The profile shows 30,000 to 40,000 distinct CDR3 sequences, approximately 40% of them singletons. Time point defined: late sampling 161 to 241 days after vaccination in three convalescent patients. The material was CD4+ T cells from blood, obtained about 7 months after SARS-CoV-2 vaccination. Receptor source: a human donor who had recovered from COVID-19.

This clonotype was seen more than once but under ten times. The CDR3 loop is CASSVAGAVTGELFF. CDR3 nucleotide sequence: TGTGCCAGCAGTGTGGCGGGAGCGGTCACCGGGGAGCTGTTTTTT. This chain connects TRBV25-1 to TRBJ2-2, with 7 bases that match TRBD2. With 4 bases clipped from V and 4 bases from J, the junction kept 6 bases outside the gene matches. The CDR3 has 15 amino acids. From germline, CDR1 is MGHDK and CDR2 SYGVNS.

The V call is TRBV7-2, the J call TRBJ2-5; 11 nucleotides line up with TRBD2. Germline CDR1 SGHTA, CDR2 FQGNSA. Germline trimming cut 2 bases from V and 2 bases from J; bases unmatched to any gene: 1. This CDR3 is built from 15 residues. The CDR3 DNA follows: TGTGCCAGCAGCTTAATAGCGGGAGGGCAAGAGACCCAGTACTTC. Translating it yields CASSLIAGGQETQYF.

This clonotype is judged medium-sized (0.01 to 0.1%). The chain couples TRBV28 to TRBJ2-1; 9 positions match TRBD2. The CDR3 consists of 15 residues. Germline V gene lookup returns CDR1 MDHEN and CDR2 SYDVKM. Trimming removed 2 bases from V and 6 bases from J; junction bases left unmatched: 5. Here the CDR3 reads CASSLAGGDVNEQFF. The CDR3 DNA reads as TGTGCCAGCAGTTTAGCGGGAGGGGACGTCAATGAGCAGTTCTTC.

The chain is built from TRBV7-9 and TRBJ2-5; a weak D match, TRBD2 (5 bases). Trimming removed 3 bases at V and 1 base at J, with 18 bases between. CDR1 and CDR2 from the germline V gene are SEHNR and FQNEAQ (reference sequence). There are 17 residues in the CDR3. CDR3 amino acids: CASSLGRTRGRQETQYF. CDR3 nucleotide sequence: TGTGCCAGCAGCTTGGGCCGGACCCGGGGTCGCCAAGAGACCCAGTACTTC.

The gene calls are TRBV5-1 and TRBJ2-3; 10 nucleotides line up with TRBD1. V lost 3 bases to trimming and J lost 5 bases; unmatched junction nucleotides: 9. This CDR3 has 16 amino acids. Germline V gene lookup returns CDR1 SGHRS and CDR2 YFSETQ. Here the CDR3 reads CASSSAGQGSGDTQYF. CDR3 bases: TGCGCCAGCAGCTCGGCGGGACAGGGGAGTGGAGATACGCAGTATTTT. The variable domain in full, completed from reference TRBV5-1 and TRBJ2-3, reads KAGVTQTPRYLIKTRGQQVTLSCSPISGHRSVSWYQQTPGQGLQFLFEYFSETQRNKGNFPGRFSGRQFSNSRSEMNVSTLELGDSALYLCASSSAGQGSGDTQYFGPGTRLTVL.

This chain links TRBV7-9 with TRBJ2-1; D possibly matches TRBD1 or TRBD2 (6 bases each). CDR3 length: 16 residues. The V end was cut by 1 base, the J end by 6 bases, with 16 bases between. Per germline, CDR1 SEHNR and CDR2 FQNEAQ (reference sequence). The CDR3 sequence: CASSLVLTGGANEQFF. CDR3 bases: TGTGCCAGCAGCTTAGTCCTGACAGGAGGGGCCAATGAGCAGTTCTTC. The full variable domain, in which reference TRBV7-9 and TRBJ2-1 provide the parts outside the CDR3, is DTGVSQNPRHKITKRGQNVTFRCDPISEHNRLYWYRQTLGQGPEFLTYFQNEAQLEKSRLLSDRFSAERPKGSFSTLEIQRTEQGDSAMYLCASSLVLTGGANEQFFGPGTRLTVL.

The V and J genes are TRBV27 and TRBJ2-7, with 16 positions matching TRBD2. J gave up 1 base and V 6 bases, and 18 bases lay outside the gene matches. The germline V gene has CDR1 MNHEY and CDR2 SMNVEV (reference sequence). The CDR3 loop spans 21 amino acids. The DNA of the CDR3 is TGTGCCAGCAGATGGACAGTTCCGGGACTAGCGGGAGGGAGTCGGTCCTACGAGCAGTACTTC. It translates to CASRWTVPGLAGGSRSYEQYF.

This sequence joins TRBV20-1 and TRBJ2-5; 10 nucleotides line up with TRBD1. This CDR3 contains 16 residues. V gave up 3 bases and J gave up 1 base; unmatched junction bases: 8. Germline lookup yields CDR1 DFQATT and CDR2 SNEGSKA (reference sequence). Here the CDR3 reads CSARMMTGGGQETQYF. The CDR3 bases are TGCAGTGCTAGGATGATGACAGGGGGCGGCCAAGAGACCCAGTACTTC.

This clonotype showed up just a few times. CDR3 sequence: CASSLLGYTDTQYF. CDR3 coding DNA: TGTGCCAGCAGTTTACTAGGCTATACAGATACGCAGTATTTT. The chain has TRBV27 and TRBJ2-3; D unresolved. The CDR3 runs to 14 residues. Germline CDR1 and CDR2: MNHEY and SMNVEV (reference sequence). V was shortened by 2 bases and J by 3 bases, with 9 bases between the two germline ends.

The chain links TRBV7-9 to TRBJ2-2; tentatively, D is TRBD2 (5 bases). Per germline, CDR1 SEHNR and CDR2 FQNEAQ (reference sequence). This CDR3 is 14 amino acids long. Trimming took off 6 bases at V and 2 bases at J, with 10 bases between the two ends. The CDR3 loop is CASRRESNTGELFF. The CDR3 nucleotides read TGTGCCAGCAGGAGGGAGTCCAACACCGGGGAGCTGTTTTTT. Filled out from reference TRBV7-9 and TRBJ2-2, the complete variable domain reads DTGVSQNPRHKITKRGQNVTFRCDPISEHNRLYWYRQTLGQGPEFLTYFQNEAQLEKSRLLSDRFSAERPKGSFSTLEIQRTEQGDSAMYLCASRRESNTGELFFGEGSRLTVL.

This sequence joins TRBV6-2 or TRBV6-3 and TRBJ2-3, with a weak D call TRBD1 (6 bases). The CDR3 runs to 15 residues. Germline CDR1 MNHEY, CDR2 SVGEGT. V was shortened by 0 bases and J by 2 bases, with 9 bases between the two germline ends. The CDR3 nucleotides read TGTGCCAGCAGTTACTCCCCAGGGGACACAGATACGCAGTATTTT. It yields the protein CASSYSPGDTDTQYF.

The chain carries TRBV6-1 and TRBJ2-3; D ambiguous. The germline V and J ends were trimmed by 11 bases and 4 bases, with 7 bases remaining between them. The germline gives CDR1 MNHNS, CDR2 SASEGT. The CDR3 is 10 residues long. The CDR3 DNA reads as TGTGCCGGCGGTGCAGATACGCAGTATTTT. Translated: CAGGADTQYF.

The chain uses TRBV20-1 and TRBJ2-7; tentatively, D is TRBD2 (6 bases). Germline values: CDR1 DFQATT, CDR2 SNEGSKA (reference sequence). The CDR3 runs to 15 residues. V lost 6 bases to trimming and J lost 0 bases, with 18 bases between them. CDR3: CSADYIAKNSYEQYF. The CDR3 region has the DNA TGCAGTGCGGACTACATAGCCAAGAACTCCTACGAGCAGTACTTC.

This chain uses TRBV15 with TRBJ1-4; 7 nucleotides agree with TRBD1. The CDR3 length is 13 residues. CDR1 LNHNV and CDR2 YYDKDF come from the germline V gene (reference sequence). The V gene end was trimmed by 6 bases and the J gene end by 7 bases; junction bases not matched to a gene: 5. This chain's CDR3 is CATRRTGSEKLFF. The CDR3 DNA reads TGTGCCACCAGAAGGACAGGTAGTGAAAAACTGTTTTTT.

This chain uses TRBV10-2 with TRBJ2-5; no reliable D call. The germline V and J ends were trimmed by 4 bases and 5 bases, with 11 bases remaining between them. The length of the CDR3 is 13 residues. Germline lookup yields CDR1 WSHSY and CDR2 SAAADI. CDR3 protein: CASSVSGRETQYF. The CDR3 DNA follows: TGCGCCAGCAGTGTCTCGGGCCGGGAGACCCAGTACTTC.

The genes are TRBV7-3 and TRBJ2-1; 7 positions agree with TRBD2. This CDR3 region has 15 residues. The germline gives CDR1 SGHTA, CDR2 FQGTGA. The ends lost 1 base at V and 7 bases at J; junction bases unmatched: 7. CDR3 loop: CASSLIGGTVNEQFF. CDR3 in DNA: TGTGCCAGCAGCTTAATCGGGGGGACGGTGAATGAGCAGTTCTTC.

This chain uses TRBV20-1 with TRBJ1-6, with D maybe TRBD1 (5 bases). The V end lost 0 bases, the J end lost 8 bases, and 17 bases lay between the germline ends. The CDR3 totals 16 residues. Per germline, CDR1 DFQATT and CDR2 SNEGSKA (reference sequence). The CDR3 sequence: CSARDFRDSVDSPLHF. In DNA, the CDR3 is TGCAGTGCTAGAGATTTTAGGGACTCGGTAGATTCACCCCTCCACTTT.

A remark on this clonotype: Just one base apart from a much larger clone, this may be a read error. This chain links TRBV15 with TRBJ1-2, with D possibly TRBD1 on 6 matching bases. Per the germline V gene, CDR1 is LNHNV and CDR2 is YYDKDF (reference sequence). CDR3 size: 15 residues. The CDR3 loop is CATSRATGANYGYIF. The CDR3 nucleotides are TGTGCCACCAGCAGAGCCACGGGGGCTAACTATGGCTACATCTTC.

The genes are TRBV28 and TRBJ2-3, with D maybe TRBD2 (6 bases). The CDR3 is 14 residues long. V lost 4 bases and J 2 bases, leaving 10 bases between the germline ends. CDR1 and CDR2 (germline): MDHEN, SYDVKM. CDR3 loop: CASSSLLATDTQYF. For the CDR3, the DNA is TGTGCCAGCAGTTCTTTACTAGCCACAGATACGCAGTATTTT.

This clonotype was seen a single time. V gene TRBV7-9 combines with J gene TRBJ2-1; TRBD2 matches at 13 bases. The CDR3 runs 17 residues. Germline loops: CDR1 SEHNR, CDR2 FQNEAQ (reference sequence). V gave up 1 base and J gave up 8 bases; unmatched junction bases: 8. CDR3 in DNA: TGTGCCAGCAGCTTAGTTCCAGGACTAGCGGGAGTGTATGAGCAGTTCTTC. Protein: CASSLVPGLAGVYEQFF.

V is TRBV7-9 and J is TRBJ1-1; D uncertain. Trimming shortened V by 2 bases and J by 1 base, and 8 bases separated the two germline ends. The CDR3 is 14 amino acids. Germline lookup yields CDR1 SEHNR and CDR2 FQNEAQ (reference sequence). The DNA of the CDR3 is TGTGCCAGCAGCTTAAATTACGGGAACACTGAAGCTTTCTTT. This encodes CASSLNYGNTEAFF.

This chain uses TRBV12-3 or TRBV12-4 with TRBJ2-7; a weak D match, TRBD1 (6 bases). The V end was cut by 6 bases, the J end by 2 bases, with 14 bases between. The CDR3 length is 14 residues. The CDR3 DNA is TGTGCCAGCAGAGTATCCAGGGGAGCCTACGAGCAGTACTTC. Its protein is CASRVSRGAYEQYF.

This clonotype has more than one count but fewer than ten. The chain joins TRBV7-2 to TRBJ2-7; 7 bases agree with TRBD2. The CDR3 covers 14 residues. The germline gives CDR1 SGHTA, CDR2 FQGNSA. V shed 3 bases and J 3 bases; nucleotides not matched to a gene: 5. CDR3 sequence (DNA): TGTGCCAGCAGCTTCTATGGCGGGAGCTACGAGCAGTACTTC. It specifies CASSFYGGSYEQYF.

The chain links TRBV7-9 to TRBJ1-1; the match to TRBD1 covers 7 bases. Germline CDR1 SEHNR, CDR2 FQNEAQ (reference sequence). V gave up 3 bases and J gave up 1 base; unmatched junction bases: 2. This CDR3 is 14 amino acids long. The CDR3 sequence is CASSLTGTNTEAFF. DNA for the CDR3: TGTGCCAGCAGCTTGACAGGGACGAACACTGAAGCTTTCTTT. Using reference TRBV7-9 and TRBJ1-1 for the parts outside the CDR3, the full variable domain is DTGVSQNPRHKITKRGQNVTFRCDPISEHNRLYWYRQTLGQGPEFLTYFQNEAQLEKSRLLSDRFSAERPKGSFSTLEIQRTEQGDSAMYLCASSLTGTNTEAFFGQGTRLTVV.